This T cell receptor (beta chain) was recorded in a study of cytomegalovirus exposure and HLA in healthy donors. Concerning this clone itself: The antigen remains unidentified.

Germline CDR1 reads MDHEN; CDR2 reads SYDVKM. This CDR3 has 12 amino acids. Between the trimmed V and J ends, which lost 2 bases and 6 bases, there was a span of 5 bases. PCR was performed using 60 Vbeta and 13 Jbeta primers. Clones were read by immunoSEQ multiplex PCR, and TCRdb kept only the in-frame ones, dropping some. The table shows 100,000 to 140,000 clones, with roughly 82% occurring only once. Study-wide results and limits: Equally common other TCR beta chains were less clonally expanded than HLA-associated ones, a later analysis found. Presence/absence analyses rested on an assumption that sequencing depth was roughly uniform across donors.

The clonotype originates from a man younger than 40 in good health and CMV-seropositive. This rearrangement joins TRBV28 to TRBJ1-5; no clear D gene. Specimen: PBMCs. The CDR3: CASSLTGQPQHF. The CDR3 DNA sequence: TGTGCCAGCAGTTTAACTGGTCAGCCCCAGCATTTT. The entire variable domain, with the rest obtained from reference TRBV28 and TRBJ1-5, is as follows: DVKVTQSSRYLVKRTGEKVFLECVQDMDHENMFWYRQDPGLGLRLIYFSYDVKMKEKGDIPEGYSVSREKKERFSLILESASTNQTSMYLCASSLTGQPQHFGDGTRLSIL.